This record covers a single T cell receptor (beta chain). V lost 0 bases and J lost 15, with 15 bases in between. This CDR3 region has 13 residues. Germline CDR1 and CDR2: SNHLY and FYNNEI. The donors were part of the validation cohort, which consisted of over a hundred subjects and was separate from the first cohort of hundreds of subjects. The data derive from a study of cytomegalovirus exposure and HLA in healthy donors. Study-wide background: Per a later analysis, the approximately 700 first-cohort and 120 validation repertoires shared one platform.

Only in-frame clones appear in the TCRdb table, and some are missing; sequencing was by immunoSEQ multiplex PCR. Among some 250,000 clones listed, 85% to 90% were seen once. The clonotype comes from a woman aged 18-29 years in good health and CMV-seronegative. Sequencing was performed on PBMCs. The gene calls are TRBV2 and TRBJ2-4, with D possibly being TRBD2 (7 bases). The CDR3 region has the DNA TGTGCCAGCAGTGAAGCGCGGGGGCCTGATCCGTACTTC. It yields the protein CASSEARGPDPYF.